This is a list of T cell receptor beta chains from one sample in a study of CD4+ T cells in melanoma. Sequencing was performed with immunoSEQ multiplex PCR; in TCRdb, only in-frame clones are kept and a portion is missing. The sample lists some 9,100 clones, 60% to 80% occurring once. Sequencing used peripheral blood. Every receptor here comes from a human donor with melanoma. CDR3s include the opening cysteine and the closing phenylalanine or tryptophan. The D gene is left open where the match is weak. Size is omitted from some rows. Given values are once, few, many or a class for expanded clones.

clone_size: .; v_call: TRBV5-6; d_call: .; j_call: TRBJ1-2; cdr3_nt: TGTGCCAGCAGCTTGGAGGAGGAAAACTATGGCTACACCTTC; cdr3_aa: CASSLEEENYGYTF
clone_size: medium-sized; v_call: TRBV19; d_call: TRBD1; j_call: TRBJ1-1; cdr3_nt: TGTGCCAGTAGTATTCGGGCAGGGGGCGGGTACACTGAAGCTTTCTTT; cdr3_aa: CASSIRAGGGYTEAFF
clone_size: .; v_call: TRBV9; d_call: .; j_call: TRBJ2-2; cdr3_nt: TGTGCCAGCAGGGACCCGTACACCGGGGAGCTGTTTTTT; cdr3_aa: CASRDPYTGELFF
clone_size: large; v_call: TRBV11-2; d_call: .; j_call: TRBJ1-6; cdr3_nt: TGTGCCACCCTAGCGACAGGACAAAATTCACCCCTCCACTTT; cdr3_aa: CATLATGQNSPLHF
clone_size: .; v_call: TRBV18; d_call: TRBD1; j_call: TRBJ2-7; cdr3_nt: TGTGCCAGCTCACCACCGTTACAGGGGGAGGACGAGCAGTACTTC; cdr3_aa: CASSPPLQGEDEQYF
clone_size: .; v_call: TRBV6-1; d_call: TRBD1; j_call: TRBJ2-7; cdr3_nt: TGTGCCAGCAGGACAGGGGCCGAGCAGTACTTC; cdr3_aa: CASRTGAEQYF
clone_size: .; v_call: TRBV5-4; d_call: .; j_call: TRBJ1-5; cdr3_nt: TGTGCCAGCAATGACAGGTTTAGCAATCAGCCCCAGCATTTT; cdr3_aa: CASNDRFSNQPQHF
clone_size: .; v_call: TRBV9; d_call: .; j_call: TRBJ2-5; cdr3_nt: TGTGCCAGCAGCGTATCCGGGGTCCCCCAGGAGACCCAGTACTTC; cdr3_aa: CASSVSGVPQETQYF
clone_size: medium-sized; v_call: TRBV30; d_call: .; j_call: TRBJ1-2; cdr3_nt: TGTGCCTGGAGAGGCGCAGGGAGCTATGGCTACACCTTC; cdr3_aa: CAWRGAGSYGYTF
clone_size: medium-sized; v_call: TRBV18; d_call: .; j_call: TRBJ2-7; cdr3_nt: TGTGCCAGCTCACCACCGGGACCGGGCTCCTACGAGCAGTACTTC; cdr3_aa: CASSPPGPGSYEQYF
clone_size: .; v_call: TRBV4-1; d_call: .; j_call: TRBJ1-2; cdr3_nt: TGCGCCAGCAGCCCCACCTTAGAGGCAAACTATGGCTACACCTTC; cdr3_aa: CASSPTLEANYGYTF
clone_size: .; v_call: TRBV6-5; d_call: .; j_call: TRBJ1-2; cdr3_nt: TGTGCCAGCAGTTACTCGGGGCAGCCCAATGGCTACACCTTC; cdr3_aa: CASSYSGQPNGYTF
clone_size: .; v_call: TRBV6-4; d_call: TRBD1; j_call: TRBJ1-2; cdr3_nt: TGTGCCAGCAGTGAAGCACCGGGACAGATATATGGCTACACCTTC; cdr3_aa: CASSEAPGQIYGYTF
clone_size: few; v_call: TRBV6-5; d_call: .; j_call: TRBJ2-6; cdr3_nt: TGTGCCAGCAGTTACGGAAGAGTCTCTGGGGCCAACGTCCTGACTTTC; cdr3_aa: CASSYGRVSGANVLTF
clone_size: few; v_call: TRBV4-3; d_call: .; j_call: TRBJ2-1; cdr3_nt: TGCGCCAGCAGCCAGGAAGAATGGCGGGCTGAGCAGTTCTTC; cdr3_aa: CASSQEEWRAEQFF
clone_size: .; v_call: TRBV7-2; d_call: .; j_call: TRBJ2-7; cdr3_nt: TGTGCCAGCAGCTTCTGGAGCTCCTACGAGCAGTACTTC; cdr3_aa: CASSFWSSYEQYF
clone_size: .; v_call: TRBV29-1; d_call: .; j_call: TRBJ1-1; cdr3_nt: TGCAGCGGGTGGTACGGCGGGATGAACACTGAAGCTTTCTTT; cdr3_aa: CSGWYGGMNTEAFF